This T cell receptor beta chain was obtained from a study of post-analysis software for immune sequencing data. Findings and caveats of the study: With TRBV5-6, TRBV5-1 and TRBV20-1 included, a handful of TRBV segments were more frequent in patients than in controls.

cDNA libraries for TCR beta contained unique molecular identifiers. TCRdb used MiXCR to reprocess the PCR reads, holding one entry per CDR3 protein. The repertoire holds 650,000 to 850,000 distinct CDR3 sequences, with approximately 44% as singletons. V lost 6 bases to trimming and J lost 1 base; unmatched junction nucleotides: 4. The CDR3 consists of 14 residues. Germline CDR1 SQVTM, CDR2 ANQGSEA. As to this clonotype: What it binds is unknown.

The rearrangement links TRBV29-1 to TRBJ2-3; 10 nucleotides align to TRBD2. Input material: blood. This TCR came from a girl aged 10-17 years with multiple sclerosis. CDR3 sequence reads: CSVHGTSGTDTQYF. Written as DNA, the CDR3 is TGCAGCGTACACGGGACTAGCGGCACAGATACGCAGTATTTT.